These 26 T cell receptor beta chains came from one sample sequenced in a study of blood T cell repertoires in COVID-19 (dated by TCRdb to the early 2020s). Receptor amplification or capture employed the immunoSEQ multiplex PCR assay. TCRdb re-hosts the immuneACCESS table, in-frame sequences only. Its copies lack some clones; in the studies checked, an unresolved V gene accounts for under half of them, and the cause for the rest is not known. The sample table lists 130,000 or so clones, 85% to 90% of them with a count of one. The ten largest clonotypes hold approximately 28% of the sample. Sequencing used peripheral blood. The receptors were sampled from a man between 65 and 79 years old with active or convalescent COVID-19.

This chain uses TRBV5-1 with TRBJ1-1, with TRBD1 identical over 8 bases. CDR1 SGHRS and CDR2 YFSETQ come from the germline V gene. This CDR3 region has 14 residues. Trimming took 3 bases from V and 4 from J; bases not matched to a gene: 5. The DNA of the CDR3 is TGCGCCAGCAGCTCCCAGGGGGCTGGCACTGAAGCTTTCTTT. Amino acid sequence: CASSSQGAGTEAFF. Using reference TRBV5-1 and TRBJ1-1 for the parts outside the CDR3, the full variable domain is KAGVTQTPRYLIKTRGQQVTLSCSPISGHRSVSWYQQTPGQGLQFLFEYFSETQRNKGNFPGRFSGRQFSNSRSEMNVSTLELGDSALYLCASSSQGAGTEAFFGQGTRLTVV.

The chain recombines TRBV4-1 with TRBJ2-5, with D uncertain. Trimming pared 0 bases from V and 3 bases from J, leaving 5 bases between. CDR1 is MGHRA and CDR2 is YSYEKL in the germline V gene. CDR3 length: 13 amino acids. CDR3 sequence (DNA): TGCGCCAGCAGCCAAGAGGAGAAAGAGACCCAGTACTTC. As protein: CASSQEEKETQYF.

V and J are TRBV6-5 and TRBJ1-1; TRBD1 aligns across 7 bases. The CDR3 has 14 amino acids. Per the germline V gene, CDR1 is MNHEY and CDR2 is SVGAGI. Trimming at V came to 7 bases and at J to 7 bases, leaving 12 bases not matched to a gene. This CDR3 is CASTLAPGQNEAFF. The DNA for the CDR3 is TGTGCCAGCACCTTAGCCCCGGGACAGAATGAAGCTTTCTTT.

This CDR3 reads CASSPQYNEQFF. CDR3 nucleotides: TGTGCCAGTAGCCCTCAGTACAATGAGCAGTTCTTC. This chain links TRBV19 with TRBJ2-1; no definite D call. Trimming stripped 6 bases from V and 4 bases from J, with 7 bases between. The CDR3 totals 12 residues. The germline gives CDR1 LNHDA, CDR2 SQIVND (reference sequence).

The chain has TRBV27 and TRBJ1-2; a weak D match, TRBD1 (6 bases). CDR3 length equals 13 residues. The germline V and J ends were trimmed by 5 bases and 2 bases, with 9 bases remaining between them. The germline V gene has CDR1 MNHEY and CDR2 SMNVEV (reference sequence). CDR3 sequence (DNA): TGTGCCAGCAGTGGACAGATCAACTATGGCTACACCTTC. It yields the protein CASSGQINYGYTF.

CDR3 sequence: CASSLPPGIGNTGELFF. The CDR3, as DNA: TGTGCCAGCAGTTTACCTCCCGGGATAGGGAACACCGGGGAGCTGTTTTTT. The J gene is TRBJ2-2, the V gene TRBV28, with a possible D match to TRBD2 (5 bases). Germline CDR1 reads MDHEN; CDR2 reads SYDVKM. The CDR3 is 17 amino acids. V shed 2 bases and J shed 1 base, with 14 bases lying between them.

This clone has a handful of counts. This chain connects TRBV28 to TRBJ2-7; 10 nucleotides align to TRBD2. This CDR3 spans 16 amino acids. The trim removed 5 bases at V and 7 bases at J, leaving 14 bases unmatched. Germline V gene lookup returns CDR1 MDHEN and CDR2 SYDVKM. The CDR3 region is CASSQTPGLASREQYF. CDR3 nucleotide sequence: TGTGCCAGCAGTCAAACCCCGGGACTAGCGAGCCGGGAGCAGTACTTC.

Only one count was recorded for this clone. This chain connects TRBV24-1 to TRBJ2-5; 9 bases line up with TRBD1. Germline CDR1 reads KGHDR; CDR2 reads SFDVKD. J was trimmed by 4 bases and V by 4 bases; bases with no gene match: 6. The CDR3 has 15 amino acids. The CDR3 here is CATSDSGTGLETQYF. DNA of the CDR3: TGTGCCACCAGTGACTCCGGGACAGGGTTAGAGACCCAGTACTTC.

J is TRBJ2-7 and V is TRBV19; 9 positions match TRBD2. CDR3 size: 14 residues. Germline V gene lookup returns CDR1 LNHDA and CDR2 SQIVND (reference sequence). After removal of 6 bases from V and 7 bases from J, the junction contained 10 bases not matched to a gene. CDR3 protein: CASSHPGLANEQYF. The CDR3 nucleotides are TGTGCCAGTAGCCACCCGGGACTAGCAAATGAGCAGTACTTC.

The chain carries TRBV11-1 and TRBJ2-2; no clear D. Looked up from germline, CDR1 is SGHAT and CDR2 is FQDESV (reference sequence). V lost 6 bases to trimming and J lost 4 bases, with 12 bases between them. The CDR3 is 14 residues long. Here the CDR3 reads CASRTTAGTGELFF. The CDR3 DNA reads as TGTGCCAGCAGGACCACGGCAGGCACCGGGGAGCTGTTTTTT. The whole variable domain, remainder taken from reference TRBV11-1 and TRBJ2-2, is EAEVAQSPRYKITEKSQAVAFWCDPISGHATLYWYRQILGQGPELLVQFQDESVVDDSQLPKDRFSAERLKGVDSTLKIQPAELGDSAMYLCASRTTAGTGELFFGEGSRLTVL.

The CDR3 DNA reads TGTGCCAGCAGCTTAGAGGGACCCGTAGCGGGAGGGCCGGGTAATGAGCAGTTCTTC. Translating gives CASSLEGPVAGGPGNEQFF. The rearrangement links TRBV7-2 to TRBJ2-1; 11 bases are shared with TRBD2. The V and J ends lost 1 base and 7 bases, in that order; junction bases with no gene match: 15. CDR3 size: 19 residues. Germline-derived CDR1 and CDR2 are SGHTA and FQGNSA.

The rearrangement links TRBV18 to TRBJ2-1; 9 bases map to TRBD2. The germline V gene has CDR1 KGHSH and CDR2 LQKENI. The CDR3 length is 16 residues. The V gene end was trimmed by 0 bases and the J gene end by 5 bases; junction bases not matched to a gene: 5. The DNA of the CDR3 is TGTGCCAGCTCACCACCGGGGCTAGCGGGACACAATGAGCAGTTCTTC. This encodes CASSPPGLAGHNEQFF.

V usage is TRBV7-8 and J usage is TRBJ2-1; the match to TRBD2 covers 16 bases. The CDR3 is made up of 19 amino acids. Germline V gives CDR1 SGHVS, CDR2 FQNEAQ. V dropped 1 base and J dropped 4; count of bases not matched to a gene: 7. CDR3 region: CASSLEGTSGRERYNEQFF. The CDR3 DNA reads as TGTGCCAGCAGCTTAGAGGGGACTAGCGGGAGGGAGAGGTACAATGAGCAGTTCTTC.

This clone was picked up a small number of times. V and J are TRBV7-9 and TRBJ2-2; 10 nucleotides match TRBD2. J lost 4 bases, V lost 5 bases, and 7 bases had no gene match. CDR1 and CDR2 (germline): SEHNR, FQNEAQ (reference sequence). The CDR3 sequence is 16 residues long. The CDR3: CASSPILAGATGELFF. CDR3 bases: TGTGCCAGCAGCCCAATTCTAGCGGGAGCCACCGGGGAGCTGTTTTTT.

J is TRBJ2-7 and V is TRBV7-8, with 11 bases matching TRBD2. The CDR3 contains 16 residues. The J segment lost 0 bases and the V segment lost 2 bases, leaving 3 bases of the junction unmatched. From germline, CDR1 is SGHVS and CDR2 FQNEAQ. The CDR3 sequence: CASSLQGLAASYEQYF. The CDR3 coding sequence is TGTGCCAGCAGCTTACAGGGACTAGCGGCCTCCTACGAGCAGTACTTC.

This clone was found once. The chain is built from TRBV6-5 and TRBJ2-1; D is ambiguous. The CDR3 has 15 amino acids. Germline CDR1 and CDR2: MNHEY and SVGAGI. Between the trimmed V and J ends, which lost 0 bases and 1 base, there was a span of 7 bases. The CDR3 nucleotides are TGTGCCAGCAGTTACTCTCTGGAGTCCTACAATGAGCAGTTCTTC. It encodes CASSYSLESYNEQFF.

The chain couples TRBV3-1 (or the pseudogene TRBV3-2) to TRBJ1-4; 11 nucleotides line up with TRBD1. Germline loops: CDR1 LGHDT, CDR2 YNNKEL (reference sequence). The CDR3 contains 19 residues. Germline trimming cut 3 bases from V and 8 bases from J; bases unmatched to any gene: 17. The CDR3 reads CASSHSSGTGGDDGEKLFF. CDR3 nucleotides: TGTGCCAGCAGCCATTCGTCCGGGACAGGGGGGGATGATGGCGAAAAACTGTTTTTT.

The chain combines TRBV12-3 or TRBV12-4 with TRBJ2-1; D unresolved. The V end lost 5 bases, the J end lost 8 bases, and 10 bases lay between the germline ends. The CDR3 spans 12 residues. This CDR3 is CASSGGAYEQFF. CDR3 nucleotides: TGTGCCAGCAGTGGCGGAGCGTATGAGCAGTTCTTC.

The V call is TRBV6-5, the J call TRBJ2-7; 8 bases are shared with TRBD2. Per the germline V gene, CDR1 is MNHEY and CDR2 is SVGAGI. J was trimmed by 1 base and V by 4 bases; bases with no gene match: 6. The CDR3 is made up of 15 amino acids. The CDR3 here is CASSSFSGGSYEQYF. The CDR3 nucleotides are TGTGCCAGCAGTTCCTTTTCGGGAGGGTCCTACGAGCAGTACTTC.

V is TRBV7-3 and J is TRBJ2-3, with unresolved D. Between the trimmed V and J ends, which lost 5 bases and 1 base, there was a span of 7 bases. The length of the CDR3 is 13 residues. Germline values: CDR1 SGHTA, CDR2 FQGTGA. CDR3 loop: CASSPGGTDTQYF. The DNA of the CDR3 is TGTGCCAGCAGCCCCGGAGGCACAGATACGCAGTATTTT.

V and J are TRBV29-1 and TRBJ2-3; 8 positions match TRBD2. Germline-derived CDR1 and CDR2 are SQVTM and ANQGSEA. The CDR3 sequence is 15 residues long. J gave up 5 bases and V 2 bases, and 9 bases lay outside the gene matches. The CDR3 sequence: CSVELVERERDTQYF. In DNA, the CDR3 is TGCAGCGTTGAACTTGTCGAGCGGGAGAGAGATACGCAGTATTTT.

This chain connects TRBV6-5 to TRBJ1-5; maybe TRBD1 (5 bases). Trimming removed 7 bases from V and 3 bases from J, with 13 bases in between. CDR1 MNHEY and CDR2 SVGAGI come from the germline V gene. The CDR3 length is 14 residues. Written as DNA, the CDR3 is TGTGCCAGCACCGTGGGGCAGCTCAATCAGCCCCAGCATTTT. Protein product: CASTVGQLNQPQHF.

The chain recombines TRBV5-8 with TRBJ1-5; 8 bases agree with TRBD1. The V segment lost 0 bases and the J segment 0 bases; nucleotides outside the gene matches: 2. Germline CDR1 reads SGHTS; CDR2 reads YDEGEE. The CDR3 has 16 amino acids. In nucleotides, the CDR3 is TGTGCCAGCAGCTTGGACAGGGGGGGTAGCAATCAGCCCCAGCATTTT. This translates into CASSLDRGGSNQPQHF.

The CDR3 reads CASTLNEVPGSPLHF. Written as DNA, the CDR3 is TGTGCCAGCACCCTAAATGAAGTCCCAGGTTCACCCCTCCACTTT. This chain links TRBV7-2 with TRBJ1-6; D unresolved. The CDR3 consists of 15 residues. Per germline, CDR1 SGHTA and CDR2 FQGNSA. V lost 7 bases and J lost 9, with 19 bases in between.

V usage is TRBV27 and J usage is TRBJ2-1, with 14 bases lining up with TRBD2. Trimming at V came to 5 bases and at J to 10 bases, leaving 7 bases not matched to a gene. The CDR3 spans 15 residues. Germline V gene data show CDR1 as MNHEY and CDR2 as SMNVEV (reference sequence). The CDR3 region is CASSPGLAGGLEQFF. The CDR3 region has the DNA TGTGCCAGCAGTCCCGGACTAGCGGGAGGATTGGAGCAGTTCTTC.

The chain recombines TRBV28 with TRBJ2-1; weak D call: TRBD2 (6 bases). With 5 bases removed from V and 3 bases from J, the gap between germline ends came to 17 bases. The CDR3 is made up of 16 amino acids. The germline gives CDR1 MDHEN, CDR2 SYDVKM. In DNA form, the CDR3 reads TGTGCCAGCAGTAGGCCCCCTAGCGCTAACTACAATGAGCAGTTCTTC. It encodes CASSRPPSANYNEQFF.